The 6 T cell receptor beta chains below come from one sample, sequenced in a study of neurological immune-mediated disorders. TCRdb analysed the 5' RACE reads with MiXCR anew, one entry per CDR3 protein. Of about 57,000 distinct CDR3 sequences listed, 9.5% to 15% are singletons. The sample was PBMCs. The receptor source for this set is a woman aged 55-69 years with HTLV-1-associated myelopathy (HAM/TSP).

This clonotype was seen at least ten times. This sequence joins TRBV5-1 and TRBJ2-1; D unresolved. The CDR3 is made up of 16 amino acids. Trimming shortened V by 1 base and J by 0 bases, and 11 bases separated the two germline ends. The V gene's germline CDR1 is SGHRS and CDR2 YFSETQ. In nucleotides, the CDR3 is TGCGCCAGCAGCTTGAAACAACCGAGCTCCTACAATGAGCAGTTCTTC. It encodes CASSLKQPSSYNEQFF.

As concerns this clonotype: One base away lies a much larger clone, so this may be a sequencing read error. The gene calls are TRBV28 and TRBJ2-1; TRBD2 matches 8 bases. Germline V gives CDR1 MDHEN, CDR2 SYDVKM. V lost 10 bases, J lost 4 bases, and 21 bases stayed unmatched. The CDR3 runs 18 residues. The CDR3 nucleotides read TGTGCCAACAGCCACTTGGGGGCTGGGACTAGGGGTTACAATGAGCAGTTCTTC. This sequence encodes CANSHLGAGTRGYNEQFF.

This clonotype was observed many times. This rearrangement joins TRBV7-2 to TRBJ2-7, with D maybe TRBD2 (6 bases). CDR3 length: 15 amino acids. Per the germline V gene, CDR1 is SGHTA and CDR2 is FQGNSA. Trimming left V 2 bases short and J 0 bases short, with 11 bases between. The CDR3 DNA is TGTGCCAGCAGCTTAAAGGCGGGGACCTCCTACGAGCAGTACTTC. Its protein is CASSLKAGTSYEQYF.

This clonotype was seen many times. The J gene is TRBJ1-1, the V gene TRBV20-1; no reliable D call. This CDR3 spans 14 amino acids. V lost 1 base, J lost 4 bases, and 13 bases lay in between. The germline V gene has CDR1 DFQATT and CDR2 SNEGSKA (reference sequence). The CDR3 bases are TGCAGTGCTAGAGTCCCCCTGGCGAGCACTGAAGCTTTCTTT. Its translation is CSARVPLASTEAFF.

This clonotype has a handful of counts. The chain couples TRBV20-1 to TRBJ2-3; 12 nucleotides match TRBD2. V lost 8 bases, J lost 2 bases, and 5 bases stayed unmatched. Germline CDR1 is DFQATT and CDR2 is SNEGSKA (reference sequence). This CDR3 is built from 14 residues. CDR3 residues: CSRGLAGHTDTQYF. The CDR3 DNA sequence: TGCAGTCGCGGACTAGCGGGGCACACAGATACGCAGTATTTT.

This clonotype is classed as medium-sized. This chain uses TRBV15 with TRBJ2-7; no firm D call. Germline assignment: CDR1 LNHNV and CDR2 YYDKDF (reference sequence). CDR3 length: 11 residues. V lost 1 base, J lost 4 bases, and 2 bases lay in between. Here the CDR3 DNA reads TGTGCCACCAGCAGAGGATACGAGCAGTACTTC. Translated, it gives CATSRGYEQYF.